This entry lists 30 T cell receptor beta chains sequenced from one sample in a study of human T cells and chemical hapten exposure. From the RACE reads, TCRdb called clonotypes with MiXCR, one entry per CDR3 protein. Among just over 70,000 distinct CDR3 sequences listed, 11% were seen once. Time point specified: patch test 3, about 24 weeks after DPC sensitization. The treatment was: therapeutic diphenylcyclopropenone sensitization with weekly scalp DPC. This specimen was whole blood, taken in connection with sensitization to the hapten diphenylcyclopropenone (DPC). These receptors were collected from a woman aged 50 to 65 with alopecia areata. Some clones in this sample may be carry-over from other donors' samples.

The rearrangement joins TRBV7-9 to TRBJ1-5; TRBD1 agrees at 9 bases. CDR1 and CDR2 from the germline V gene are SEHNR and FQNEAQ (reference sequence). V lost 1 base to trimming and J lost 5 bases; unmatched junction nucleotides: 3. The CDR3 length is 15 residues. For the CDR3, the DNA is TGTGCCAGCAGCTTAGGACAGGGGGTATATCAGCCCCAGCATTTT. Its protein product is CASSLGQGVYQPQHF. The whole variable domain, remainder taken from reference TRBV7-9 and TRBJ1-5, is DTGVSQNPRHKITKRGQNVTFRCDPISEHNRLYWYRQTLGQGPEFLTYFQNEAQLEKSRLLSDRFSAERPKGSFSTLEIQRTEQGDSAMYLCASSLGQGVYQPQHFGDGTRLSIL.

The chain couples TRBV28 to TRBJ1-2; D remains unclear. Trimming left V 4 bases short and J 4 bases short, with 10 bases between. The germline V gene has CDR1 MDHEN and CDR2 SYDVKM. This CDR3 contains 13 residues. CDR3 in amino acids: CASSYRDTYGYTF. CDR3 nucleotides: TGTGCCAGCAGTTACCGGGATACCTATGGCTACACCTTC.

This clonotype was observed many times. The chain is built from TRBV9 and TRBJ2-7; maybe TRBD2 (6 bases). This CDR3 comprises 16 residues. The germline V and J ends were trimmed by 4 bases and 7 bases, with 24 bases remaining between them. The germline gives CDR1 SGDLS, CDR2 YYNGEE. The CDR3 sequence is CASSKEETGAGREQYF. The CDR3 DNA reads as TGTGCCAGCAGCAAAGAGGAGACGGGAGCCGGTCGGGAGCAGTACTTC. The complete variable domain, with remaining parts taken from reference TRBV9 and TRBJ2-7, reads DSGVTQTPKHLITATGQRVTLRCSPRSGDLSVYWYQQSLDQGLQFLIQYYNGEERAKGNILERFSAQQFPDLHSELNLSSLELGDSALYFCASSKEETGAGREQYFGPGTRLTVT.

The V call is TRBV28, the J call TRBJ2-7, with a tentative D call TRBD1 (6 bases). CDR1 is MDHEN, CDR2 SYDVKM, per germline. CDR3 length: 15 residues. V was clipped by 5 bases and J by 4 bases, with 18 bases between them. CDR3 loop: CASSESQGASYEQYF. CDR3 in DNA: TGTGCCAGCAGTGAGTCACAGGGAGCTTCTTACGAGCAGTACTTC.

The CDR3 region is CSAQGNSYEQYF. The CDR3 DNA reads as TGCAGTGCACAGGGGAACTCCTACGAGCAGTACTTC. This chain links TRBV20-1 with TRBJ2-7, with 7 bases matching TRBD1. J was trimmed by 0 bases and V by 6 bases; bases with no gene match: 2. The germline V gene encodes CDR1 DFQATT and CDR2 SNEGSKA (reference sequence). This CDR3 contains 12 residues.

This clonotype has at least ten counts. The chain links TRBV19 to TRBJ2-7, with TRBD2 matching over 8 bases. Germline lookup yields CDR1 LNHDA and CDR2 SQIVND (reference sequence). V was pared by 4 bases and J by 5 bases, with 10 bases of the junction left unmatched. The CDR3 extends over 15 amino acids. In nucleotides, the CDR3 is TGTGCCAGTAGTACCCCCTCAGCGGGAGAACACGAGCAGTACTTC. This translates into CASSTPSAGEHEQYF.

This clonotype occurred a few times. The chain is built from TRBV29-1 and TRBJ1-2, with D unresolved. Trimming cost V 8 bases and J 0 bases, with 13 bases left between them. The germline gives CDR1 SQVTM, CDR2 ANQGSEA. The CDR3 consists of 13 residues. CDR3 residues: CSCNEESNYGYTF. In DNA form, the CDR3 reads TGCAGCTGTAACGAGGAGTCTAACTATGGCTACACCTTC.

V usage is TRBV6-1 and J usage is TRBJ2-1, with D possibly matching TRBD1 (5 bases). V lost 7 bases and J lost 3, with 13 bases in between. CDR3 length equals 14 residues. CDR1 and CDR2 (germline): MNHNS, SASEGT. The CDR3 spells CASIPSRVYNEQFF. The CDR3 DNA reads TGTGCCAGCATTCCATCCAGGGTCTACAATGAGCAGTTCTTC.

The sample holds a few counts of this clonotype. The chain couples TRBV7-2 to TRBJ2-5; 8 bases agree with TRBD2. Trimming at V came to 1 base and at J to 4 bases, leaving 5 bases not matched to a gene. The germline gives CDR1 SGHTA, CDR2 FQGNSA. This CDR3 is 15 amino acids long. The CDR3 spells CASSLGPAGGETQYF. The DNA for the CDR3 is TGTGCCAGCAGCTTAGGTCCTGCGGGGGGAGAGACCCAGTACTTC.

There are a few counts of this clonotype. The CDR3, as DNA: TGTGCCAGCAGCCAAGGAGACAGGCAGACCCAGTACTTC. This sequence encodes CASSQGDRQTQYF. V usage is TRBV3-1 and J usage is TRBJ2-5, with a tentative D call TRBD1 (6 bases). Trimming shortened V by 1 base and J by 6 bases, and 9 bases separated the two germline ends. This CDR3 spans 13 amino acids. From germline, CDR1 is LGHDT and CDR2 YNNKEL (reference sequence).

This clonotype was picked up a small number of times. The rearrangement joins TRBV11-2 to TRBJ2-2; D unclear. Germline V gene lookup returns CDR1 SGHAT and CDR2 FQNNGV. The germline V and J ends were trimmed by 3 bases and 4 bases, with 9 bases remaining between them. There are 14 residues in the CDR3. CDR3 loop: CASSFALGTGELFF. The CDR3 nucleotides are TGTGCCAGCAGCTTTGCGTTGGGCACCGGGGAGCTGTTTTTT.

This clonotype was observed at least ten times. The V gene is TRBV7-2, the J gene TRBJ2-3; D gene unclear. The CDR3 sequence is 14 residues long. V lost 5 bases and J lost 4, with 13 bases in between. Germline lookup yields CDR1 SGHTA and CDR2 FQGNSA. CDR3 bases: TGTGCCAGCAGCGCCTCCCCCGGCCCAGATACGCAGTATTTT. Its protein product is CASSASPGPDTQYF.

The rearrangement uses TRBV4-1 and TRBJ1-2; D uncertain. With 0 bases removed from V and 8 bases from J, the gap between germline ends came to 13 bases. CDR1 and CDR2 (germline): MGHRA, YSYEKL. The CDR3 consists of 14 residues. The CDR3 spells CASSQDLIPGGYTF. The CDR3 bases are TGCGCCAGCAGCCAAGATCTAATCCCGGGGGGCTACACCTTC.

The V gene is TRBV7-2, the J gene TRBJ2-1; D call uncertain. The CDR3 covers 13 residues. Trimming took 4 bases from V and 9 from J, leaving 13 bases between them. Germline loops: CDR1 SGHTA, CDR2 FQGNSA. CDR3 protein: CASSSIKYSEQFF. CDR3 DNA sequence: TGTGCCAGCAGCTCAATAAAATATAGTGAGCAGTTCTTC. Supplemented by reference TRBV7-2 and TRBJ2-1, the full variable domain reads GAGVSQSPSNKVTEKGKDVELRCDPISGHTALYWYRQSLGQGLEFLIYFQGNSAPDKSGLPSDRFSAERTGGSVSTLTIQRTQQEDSAVYLCASSSIKYSEQFFGPGTRLTVL.

This clonotype was counted between two and nine times. The chain carries TRBV11-2 and TRBJ2-3, with TRBD1 matching 11 bases. The CDR3 is 18 residues long. Germline values: CDR1 SGHAT, CDR2 FQNNGV. Trimming at V came to 0 bases and at J to 4 bases, leaving 9 bases not matched to a gene. The CDR3: CASSLDTGTGGVADTQYF. In DNA, the CDR3 is TGTGCCAGCAGCTTAGACACCGGGACAGGGGGTGTTGCAGATACGCAGTATTTT.

This rearrangement joins TRBV15 to TRBJ2-5; weak D call: TRBD2 (5 bases). This CDR3 is 13 amino acids long. The V and J ends lost 3 bases and 5 bases respectively, with 10 bases between them. CDR1 is LNHNV and CDR2 is YYDKDF in the germline V gene (reference sequence). The CDR3 spells CATSSNRGETQYF. In DNA form, the CDR3 reads TGTGCCACCAGCAGCAACAGAGGGGAGACCCAGTACTTC.

The genes are TRBV5-1 and TRBJ1-6; D is undetermined. V lost 3 bases, J lost 5 bases, and 12 bases lay in between. The CDR3 runs 15 residues. Germline V gene sequence: CDR1 SGHRS, CDR2 YFSETQ. The CDR3 sequence is CASSSISANNSPLHF. CDR3 sequence (DNA): TGCGCCAGCAGCTCGATCTCAGCCAATAATTCACCCCTCCACTTT.

The chain couples TRBV15 to TRBJ2-7; D uncertain. CDR3 size: 14 residues. With 0 bases removed from V and 3 bases from J, the gap between germline ends came to 9 bases. Germline CDR1 reads LNHNV; CDR2 reads YYDKDF (reference sequence). The CDR3 DNA follows: TGTGCCACCAGCAGAGATTTGGGCAGCTACGAGCAGTACTTC. Residues: CATSRDLGSYEQYF.

A few counts support this clonotype. The J gene is TRBJ2-1, the V gene TRBV7-2, with 9 positions matching TRBD2. The CDR3 is 19 amino acids. CDR1 and CDR2 from the germline V gene are SGHTA and FQGNSA. With 6 bases clipped from V and 3 bases from J, the junction kept 18 bases outside the gene matches. In DNA form, the CDR3 reads TGTGCCAGCAGTTCAACCGGACTAGCGTGGAAGGATAGCTACAATGAGCAGTTCTTC. This gives the protein CASSSTGLAWKDSYNEQFF.

This clonotype appeared many times. The chain combines TRBV29-1 with TRBJ1-1; D remains unclear. This CDR3 region has 15 residues. The V end was cut by 3 bases, the J end by 2 bases, with 16 bases between. In germline, CDR1 is SQVTM, CDR2 ANQGSEA. This CDR3 reads CSVEVSARINTEAFF. The CDR3 nucleotides are TGCAGCGTTGAGGTGTCAGCAAGAATAAACACTGAAGCTTTCTTT.

The sample holds many counts of this clonotype. The chain carries TRBV18 and TRBJ1-5, with no clear D. The CDR3 has 13 residues. Germline V lookup: CDR1 KGHSH, CDR2 LQKENI. V lost 6 bases and J lost 2, with 8 bases in between. The CDR3 loop is CASSEGGNQPQHF. CDR3 nucleotide sequence: TGTGCCAGCTCGGAGGGCGGCAATCAGCCCCAGCATTTT.

In this sample, this clonotype turned up many times. This chain connects TRBV28 to TRBJ2-7; D is possibly TRBD1 (5 bases). V shed 2 bases and J shed 5 bases, with 16 bases lying between them. Germline V lookup: CDR1 MDHEN, CDR2 SYDVKM. The CDR3 length is 15 residues. CDR3 amino acids: CASSLIGQGLDEQYF. For the CDR3, the DNA is TGTGCCAGCAGTTTAATAGGGCAGGGTCTCGACGAGCAGTACTTC. Full variable domain (outside the CDR3, taken from reference TRBV28 and TRBJ2-7): DVKVTQSSRYLVKRTGEKVFLECVQDMDHENMFWYRQDPGLGLRLIYFSYDVKMKEKGDIPEGYSVSREKKERFSLILESASTNQTSMYLCASSLIGQGLDEQYFGPGTRLTVT.

This clonotype was seen more than once but under ten times. The chain joins TRBV6-5 to TRBJ1-2, with 12 bases identical to TRBD1. V was pared by 1 base and J by 6 bases, with 3 bases of the junction left unmatched. There are 15 residues in the CDR3. The germline V gene has CDR1 MNHEY and CDR2 SVGAGI. CDR3: CASSYYGTGGDGYTF. CDR3 sequence (DNA): TGTGCCAGCAGTTACTACGGGACAGGGGGCGATGGCTACACCTTC.

This clonotype was counted ten times or more. The genes are TRBV28 and TRBJ2-1; TRBD1 matches 7 bases. The CDR3 contains 19 residues. Germline V lookup: CDR1 MDHEN, CDR2 SYDVKM. The V and J ends lost 3 bases and 7 bases, in that order; junction bases with no gene match: 21. CDR3 sequence: CASSFPVNDKTGKWNEQFF. Written as DNA, the CDR3 is TGTGCCAGCAGTTTCCCGGTAAACGACAAGACAGGGAAATGGAATGAGCAGTTCTTC.

A few counts support this clonotype. The V call is TRBV6-1, the J call TRBJ1-1; D is unclear. The length of the CDR3 is 14 residues. Germline CDR1 and CDR2: MNHNS and SASEGT. The germline V and J ends were trimmed by 0 bases and 11 bases, with 16 bases remaining between them. CDR3 loop: CASSEALPDVGAFF. CDR3 nucleotide sequence: TGTGCCAGCAGTGAAGCCCTGCCCGACGTGGGCGCTTTCTTT.

This clonotype was observed many times. The gene calls are TRBV7-2 and TRBJ2-7; D remains unclear. Germline V CDR1 and CDR2: SGHTA, FQGNSA. This CDR3 comprises 11 residues. Trimming left V 3 bases short and J 4 bases short, with 4 bases between. CDR3 nucleotides: TGTGCCAGCAGCTTGGATTACGAGCAGTACTTC. Protein product: CASSLDYEQYF.

This clonotype was recorded a few times. The rearrangement joins TRBV18 to TRBJ2-7, with TRBD2 matching 13 bases. Germline V gives CDR1 KGHSH, CDR2 LQKENI. V lost 3 bases to trimming and J lost 0 bases; unmatched junction nucleotides: 5. This CDR3 spans 17 amino acids. In DNA, the CDR3 is TGTGCCAGCTCACCTGAGACTAGCGGGAGGCTCTCCTACGAGCAGTACTTC. Translation gives CASSPETSGRLSYEQYF.

J is TRBJ2-1 and V is TRBV5-4; D is undetermined. Germline loops: CDR1 SGHNT, CDR2 YYREEE (reference sequence). Trimming took 4 bases from V and 2 from J, leaving 19 bases between them. The CDR3 extends over 17 amino acids. CDR3 coding DNA: TGTGCCAGCAGCCCCGCCCCGGTCGTACCGGCCTACAATGAGCAGTTCTTC. Its protein product is CASSPAPVVPAYNEQFF.

The rearrangement uses TRBV28 and TRBJ1-1, with TRBD1 matching over 8 bases. With 6 bases clipped from V and 11 bases from J, the junction kept 11 bases outside the gene matches. Germline loops: CDR1 MDHEN, CDR2 SYDVKM. This CDR3 spans 13 amino acids. The CDR3 DNA reads as TGTGCCAGCAGCCCGCAGGGGGCAACGCGGGCTTTCTTT. Protein: CASSPQGATRAFF.

This clonotype was recorded at least ten times. This chain joins TRBV12-3 or TRBV12-4 and TRBJ1-6; TRBD1 might be the D (6 bases). This CDR3 contains 15 residues. Trimming pared 6 bases from V and 6 bases from J, leaving 15 bases between. Written as DNA, the CDR3 is TGTGCCAGCAGCCGCGGACAGAGTTCTAATTCACCCCTCCACTTT. Translating it yields CASSRGQSSNSPLHF.